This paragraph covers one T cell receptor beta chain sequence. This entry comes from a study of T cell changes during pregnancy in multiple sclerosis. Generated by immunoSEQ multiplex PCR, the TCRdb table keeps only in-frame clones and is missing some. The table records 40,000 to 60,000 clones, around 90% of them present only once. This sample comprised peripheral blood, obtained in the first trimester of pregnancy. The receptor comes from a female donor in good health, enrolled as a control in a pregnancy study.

The CDR3 DNA sequence: TGTGCCAGCAGTCCCACGGGAGGAGACACCGGGGAGCTGTTTTTT. The encoded protein is CASSPTGGDTGELFF. V and J are TRBV6-4 and TRBJ2-2, with 7 bases that match TRBD2. The CDR3 totals 15 residues. V lost 5 bases, J lost 3 bases, and 6 bases stayed unmatched. CDR1 and CDR2 (germline): MRHNA, SNTAGT.